This is a list of T cell receptor beta chains from one sample in a study of Graves' ophthalmopathy and Graves' hyperthyroidism. TCRdb passed the multiplex PCR reads through MiXCR, listing each CDR3 protein once. The table shows about 740,000 distinct CDR3 sequences, with roughly two fifths occurring only once. Sequencing was done on a sample of peripheral blood. The receptors derive from an adult man with Graves' ophthalmopathy. Both conserved end residues are part of each CDR3. D genes are given only for firm matches. Expanded clones are given a class, and other clones once, few, many or no size at all.

cdr3_aa	v_call	clone_size	d_call	j_call
CASSRAAGGPYEQYF	TRBV7-9	-	TRBD1	TRBJ2-7
CASKGSFTGELFF	TRBV6-5	-	-	TRBJ2-2
CASSISSGNSYEQYF	TRBV7-2	many	TRBD2	TRBJ2-7
CASSDERRSGANVLTF	TRBV7-9	many	-	TRBJ2-6
CAIRQGAEAFF	TRBV10-3	many	TRBD1	TRBJ1-1
CASSRTVEAFF	TRBV10-2	many	-	TRBJ1-1
CASGVTRSQPQHF	TRBV19	few	-	TRBJ1-5
CASSLAHLRLAGRGELFF	TRBV25-1	-	TRBD2	TRBJ2-2
CASSALSGNTIYF	TRBV25-1	-	-	TRBJ1-3
CANHRDSPQETQYF	TRBV10-3	many	TRBD1	TRBJ2-5
CASSIGGLPSYEQYF	TRBV19	-	-	TRBJ2-7
CASSILAHSGTGELFF	TRBV7-2	few	-	TRBJ2-2
CASSLNPSRGYEQYF	TRBV7-9	-	-	TRBJ2-7
CASSAGNQEAQYF	TRBV6-1	-	-	TRBJ2-5
CASSVFGPGGNTEAFF	TRBV2	few	-	TRBJ1-1
CAISDTASSYEQYF	TRBV10-3	many	-	TRBJ2-7
CASGFSENYGYTF	TRBV12-3/TRBV12-4	-	-	TRBJ1-2
CASSSGQLDSETQYF	TRBV9	-	TRBD1	TRBJ2-5
CASSFWTGAQETQYF	TRBV25-1	-	TRBD1	TRBJ2-5
CATSEGQGWEKLFF	TRBV24-1	-	TRBD1	TRBJ1-4
CASSTGYGTGNQPQHF	TRBV24-1	once	TRBD1	TRBJ1-5
CSARRGGDETQHF	TRBV20-1	-	-	TRBJ1-5
CSVEGGSGQGNLPYEQYF	TRBV29-1	few	TRBD1	TRBJ2-7
CASQLMVQGGNTGELFF	TRBV2	-	TRBD1	TRBJ2-2
CASSLEWGLGGTIYF	TRBV7-8	few	-	TRBJ1-3
CASSFRSGGQETQYF	TRBV5-4	-	TRBD2	TRBJ2-5
CSVRAQTPTRQETQYF	TRBV20-1	few	-	TRBJ2-5
CASSYSNGRMLNYGYTF	TRBV10-3	-	-	TRBJ1-2
CASSFWGSGTEAFF	TRBV5-8	-	-	TRBJ1-1
CAIRTDRGQGYTF	TRBV10-3	-	TRBD1	TRBJ1-2
CASSYKRTQSLYEQYF	TRBV6-2/TRBV6-3	few	-	TRBJ2-7
CSASYRSEPYYEQYF	TRBV20-1	-	-	TRBJ2-7
CASSQEEETQYF	TRBV3-1	-	-	TRBJ2-5
CASRASNTEAFF	TRBV25-1	many	-	TRBJ1-1
CSVRDRLGTEAFF	TRBV29-1	-	TRBD1	TRBJ1-1
CSAPVGPDYTF	TRBV20-1	few	-	TRBJ1-2
CASSMAAAGALHF	TRBV19	many	-	TRBJ1-6
CASSLYVGSYEQYF	TRBV10-2	-	-	TRBJ2-7
CASSVDPAGGANSYNEQFF	TRBV19	-	TRBD2	TRBJ2-1
CASRTFVGGSYNSPLHF	TRBV7-2	once	-	TRBJ1-6
CASRQGSYEQYF	TRBV7-9	many	-	TRBJ2-7
CASRSRTWETQYF	TRBV28	once	-	TRBJ2-5
CATSRDRWTSSTNEKLFF	TRBV15	many	-	TRBJ1-4
CASRTRTGGDQPQHF	TRBV6-5	-	-	TRBJ1-5
CASSERGSGTEAFF	TRBV2	many	-	TRBJ1-1
CANVTGGLREQYF	TRBV10-1	many	TRBD1	TRBJ2-7
CASSPSPRQNTQYF	TRBV19	few	-	TRBJ2-5
CASSPRDRGRSYEQYF	TRBV7-9	many	TRBD1	TRBJ2-7